This T cell receptor beta chain was obtained from a study of cytomegalovirus exposure and HLA in healthy donors. Notes on the study in general: It was shown in a later analysis that HLA-associated TCR beta chains were more clonally expanded than other, equally common chains. Three chains linked to CMV were shown in vitro to be specific for CMV antigens. Later work found that TCR association rates differed between HLA loci; DRB1 had the most and HLA-C the fewest. TRBV6-2, TRBV6-3 and some other V segments were unresolvable in 87-base-pair reads.

Note on this clone: Its target is not known.

Germline CDR1 reads MNHEY; CDR2 reads SMNVEV (reference sequence). The CDR3 spans 20 residues. Losses at the gene ends were 0 bases for V and 2 bases for J; bases not matched to a gene: 10. The PCR ran on 60 Vbeta and 13 Jbeta primers. Assay used: immunoSEQ multiplex PCR; TCRdb lists only in-frame clones, some missing. Its table records some 80,000 clones. V is TRBV27 and J is TRBJ2-7, with TRBD2 identical over 16 bases. Source material: PBMCs. The TCR was taken from a young woman in good health and CMV-seronegative. The CDR3 protein is CASSLSFSGLAGGNAYEQYF. Written as DNA, the CDR3 is TGTGCCAGCAGTTTATCATTTTCGGGACTAGCGGGAGGGAATGCCTACGAGCAGTACTTC.